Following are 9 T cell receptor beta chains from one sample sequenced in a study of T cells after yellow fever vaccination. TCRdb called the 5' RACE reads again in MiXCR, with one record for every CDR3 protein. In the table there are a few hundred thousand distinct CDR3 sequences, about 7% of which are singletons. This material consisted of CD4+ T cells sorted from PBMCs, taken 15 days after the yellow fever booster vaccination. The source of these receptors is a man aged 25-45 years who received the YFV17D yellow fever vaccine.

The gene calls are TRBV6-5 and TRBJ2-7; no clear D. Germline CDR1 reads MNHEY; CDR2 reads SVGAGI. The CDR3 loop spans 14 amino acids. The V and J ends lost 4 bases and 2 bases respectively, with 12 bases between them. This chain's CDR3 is CASSFSTGTYEQYF. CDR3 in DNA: TGTGCCAGCAGTTTTTCGACCGGAACCTACGAGCAGTACTTC.

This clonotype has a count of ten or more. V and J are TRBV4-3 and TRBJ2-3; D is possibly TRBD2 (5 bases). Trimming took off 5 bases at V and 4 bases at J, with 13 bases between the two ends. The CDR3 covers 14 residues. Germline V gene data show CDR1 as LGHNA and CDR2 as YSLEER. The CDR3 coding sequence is TGCGCCAGCAGCTCAAGGGCCGGGGCAGATACGCAGTATTTT. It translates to CASSSRAGADTQYF.

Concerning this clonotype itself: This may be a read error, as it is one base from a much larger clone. The chain's CDR3 is CASSPRVGKDTQYF. The CDR3 nucleotides read TGTGCCAGCAGCCCCCGAGTCGGAAAAGATACGCAGTATTTT. The V call is TRBV7-2, the J call TRBJ2-3, with D uncertain. Trimming took 5 bases from V and 5 from J, leaving 14 bases between them. Germline V gene lookup returns CDR1 SGHTA and CDR2 FQGNSA. This CDR3 region has 14 residues. The full variable domain, completed using reference TRBV7-2 and TRBJ2-3, is GAGVSQSPSNKVTEKGKDVELRCDPISGHTALYWYRQSLGQGLEFLIYFQGNSAPDKSGLPSDRFSAERTGGSVSTLTIQRTQQEDSAVYLCASSPRVGKDTQYFGPGTRLTVL.

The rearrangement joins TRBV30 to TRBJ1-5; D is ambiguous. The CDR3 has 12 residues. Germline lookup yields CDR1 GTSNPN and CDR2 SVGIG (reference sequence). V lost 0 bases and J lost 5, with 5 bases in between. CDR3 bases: TGTGCCTGGAGTGTAGGGTATCAGCCCCAGCATTTT. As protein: CAWSVGYQPQHF.

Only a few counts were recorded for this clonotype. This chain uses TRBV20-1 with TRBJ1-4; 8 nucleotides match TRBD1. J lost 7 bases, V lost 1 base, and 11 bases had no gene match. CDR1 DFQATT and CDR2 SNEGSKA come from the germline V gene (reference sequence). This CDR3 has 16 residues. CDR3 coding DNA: TGCAGTGCTAGAGGCGAAGCCAGGGGGCTTGGTGAAAAACTGTTTTTT. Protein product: CSARGEARGLGEKLFF.

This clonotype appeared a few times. In DNA, the CDR3 is TGTGCCAGCAGCCCTGGGACACCCGGCCAAGAGACCCAGTACTTC. This sequence encodes CASSPGTPGQETQYF. The chain employs TRBV4-2 and TRBJ2-5, with D perhaps TRBD1 (6 bases). Germline V gene sequence: CDR1 LGHNA, CDR2 YNFKEQ. This CDR3 has 15 residues. V was shortened by 4 bases and J by 1 base, with 13 bases between the two germline ends.

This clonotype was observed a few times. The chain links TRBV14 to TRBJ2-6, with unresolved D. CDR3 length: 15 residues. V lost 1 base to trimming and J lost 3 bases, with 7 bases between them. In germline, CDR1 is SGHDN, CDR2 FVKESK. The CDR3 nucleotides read TGTGCCAGCAGCCAAGGGGGAATTGGGGCCAACGTCCTGACTTTC. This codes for CASSQGGIGANVLTF.

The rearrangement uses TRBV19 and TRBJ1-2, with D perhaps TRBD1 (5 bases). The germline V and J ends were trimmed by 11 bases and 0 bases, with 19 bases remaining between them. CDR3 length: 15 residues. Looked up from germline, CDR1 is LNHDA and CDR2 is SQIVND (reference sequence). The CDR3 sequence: CAVRQTRPANYGYTF. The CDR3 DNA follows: TGTGCCGTGCGACAGACCAGACCTGCTAACTATGGCTACACCTTC.

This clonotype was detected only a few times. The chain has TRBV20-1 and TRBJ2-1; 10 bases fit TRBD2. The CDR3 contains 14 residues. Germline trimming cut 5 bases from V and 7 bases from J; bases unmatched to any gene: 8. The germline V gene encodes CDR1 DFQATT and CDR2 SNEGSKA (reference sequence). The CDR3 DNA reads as TGCAGTGCTCAGGGCCTAGCGGGAGTAAATGAGCAGTTCTTC. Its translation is CSAQGLAGVNEQFF.